This passage covers 23 T cell receptor beta chains from one sample sequenced in a study of sequential checkpoint blockade in melanoma (dated 2019 in TCRdb). Per the publication, the treatment or condition label means: randomized to nivolumab then ipilimumab (arm A) or the reverse (arm B). Libraries were built with the immunoSEQ multiplex PCR assay. This is the immuneACCESS table as TCRdb keeps it, with only in-frame sequences that have V and J called. A part of the clones is gone; compared with another copy, unresolved V genes explain less than half, and the rest is unexplained. This sample comprises fewer than 20,000 clones, 45% to 65% of them detected only once. The ten largest clones represent roughly a sixth of the sample. Sequences were derived from CD8+ T cells sorted from blood (inferred from file names), sampled from a patient given nivolumab and ipilimumab in sequence. These receptors were taken from a human donor with melanoma.

There are a few counts of this clone. The chain is built from TRBV28 and TRBJ2-7; 14 nucleotides line up with TRBD2. The CDR3 has 15 residues. The junction had 2 bases not matched to a gene; V was cut back by 5 bases and J by 2 bases. Germline CDR1 and CDR2: MDHEN and SYDVKM. The CDR3 region has the DNA TGTGCCAGCAGTCCGACTAGCGGGGGGGCCTACGAGCAGTACTTC. This gives the protein CASSPTSGGAYEQYF.

The rearrangement joins TRBV19 to TRBJ1-5; the D is unclear. This CDR3 contains 14 residues. Trimming removed 4 bases from V and 2 bases from J, with 9 bases in between. Per germline, CDR1 LNHDA and CDR2 SQIVND (reference sequence). The CDR3 sequence is CASSRGGGNQPQHF. The CDR3 DNA sequence: TGTGCCAGTAGTAGGGGAGGCGGCAATCAGCCCCAGCATTTT.

The chain recombines TRBV6-1 with TRBJ1-2; tentatively, D is TRBD1 (5 bases). The ends were cut back, 5 bases at V and 4 bases at J, with 8 bases in the middle. This CDR3 region has 12 residues. Germline V gives CDR1 MNHNS, CDR2 SASEGT. CDR3 in amino acids: CASSSDSYGYTF. CDR3 nucleotides: TGTGCCAGCAGTTCCGACAGCTATGGCTACACCTTC.

This clone was recorded a few times. The chain employs TRBV14 and TRBJ2-7; D not resolved. This CDR3 spans 17 amino acids. Germline V lookup: CDR1 SGHDN, CDR2 FVKESK. Trimming pared 3 bases from V and 6 bases from J, leaving 24 bases between. The CDR3 sequence is CASSQRGNIPSRGEQYF. The CDR3 nucleotides read TGTGCCAGCAGCCAGAGAGGAAACATCCCAAGTCGAGGCGAGCAGTACTTC.

This clone was seen a few times. The chain has TRBV2 and TRBJ1-2, with D maybe TRBD1 (6 bases). With 4 bases removed from V and 4 bases from J, the gap between germline ends came to 10 bases. The CDR3 is made up of 13 amino acids. CDR1 and CDR2 from the germline V gene are SNHLY and FYNNEI. The CDR3 reads CASSAPGAYGYTF. CDR3 bases: TGTGCCAGCAGTGCCCCAGGGGCCTATGGCTACACCTTC.

This clone has just a few counts. The junction and the germline gene differ at one end; a read error may be behind it. The chain is built from TRBV5-5 and TRBJ1-2, with D perhaps matching TRBD1 (5 bases). This CDR3 has 14 amino acids. Germline V gene sequence: CDR1 SGHKS, CDR2 YYEKEE (reference sequence). CDR3 sequence: CASSQWSAGLGYTF. The CDR3 DNA follows: TGCGCCAGCAGCCAATGGAGCGCAGGGCTTGGCTACACCTTC.

The CDR3, as DNA: TGTGCCAGCGTTAGTATCAGGACTAGCACAGATACGCAGTATTTT. Amino acids: CASVSIRTSTDTQYF. V gene TRBV5-6 combines with J gene TRBJ2-3, with a tentative D call TRBD2 (5 bases). The CDR3 covers 15 residues. Trimming cost V 7 bases and J 0 bases, with 15 bases left between them. Germline CDR1 reads SGHDT; CDR2 reads YYEEEE. The variable domain in full, completed from reference TRBV5-6 and TRBJ2-3, reads DAGVTQSPTHLIKTRGQQVTLRCSPKSGHDTVSWYQQALGQGPQFIFQYYEEEERQRGNFPDRFSGHQFPNYSSELNVNALLLGDSALYLCASVSIRTSTDTQYFGPGTRLTVL.

This chain joins TRBV5-6 and TRBJ2-3; maybe TRBD2 (6 bases). The V and J ends lost 3 bases and 3 bases respectively, with 11 bases between them. The CDR3 loop spans 14 amino acids. CDR1 and CDR2 from the germline V gene are SGHDT and YYEEEE. CDR3 region: CASSSAGRTDTQYF. CDR3 DNA: TGTGCCAGCAGCTCGGCGGGGAGGACAGATACGCAGTATTTT.

The sample holds a few counts of this clone. This chain uses TRBV10-2 with TRBJ2-7; D may be TRBD2 (6 bases). Trimming stripped 7 bases from V and 5 bases from J, with 18 bases between. The CDR3 contains 14 residues. CDR1 is WSHSY, CDR2 SAAADI, per germline. The CDR3 DNA sequence: TGCGCCAGCACCCAATCGGGGGTCCCTCACGAGCAGTACTTC. Residues: CASTQSGVPHEQYF.

This chain uses TRBV2 with TRBJ2-2; D possibly corresponds to TRBD1 (5 bases). Germline lookup yields CDR1 SNHLY and CDR2 FYNNEI. The V gene lost 5 bases and the J gene lost 9 bases, with 13 bases spanning the gap. The CDR3 is made up of 13 amino acids. In DNA, the CDR3 is TGTGCCAGCAGTTACCTACAGGACCGGGAGCTGTTTTTT. It yields the protein CASSYLQDRELFF.

The V call is TRBV27, the J call TRBJ2-7, with TRBD1 identical over 8 bases. The germline V gene has CDR1 MNHEY and CDR2 SMNVEV (reference sequence). CDR3 size: 15 residues. With V trimmed by 3 bases and J by 3 bases, 7 bases remained unmatched. The CDR3 bases are TGTGCCAGCAGTTTCCTAGGACAGGGTGACTACGAGCAGTACTTC. It translates to CASSFLGQGDYEQYF.

This clone was counted between two and nine times. The rearrangement joins TRBV19 to TRBJ1-1; 10 bases agree with TRBD1. The CDR3 spans 16 residues. Germline V gene data show CDR1 as LNHDA and CDR2 as SQIVND (reference sequence). The J segment lost 1 base and the V segment lost 5 bases, leaving 7 bases of the junction unmatched. The CDR3 coding sequence is TGTGCCAGTAGTTCCCGGACAGGGGGAAGGAACACTGAAGCTTTCTTT. It codes for CASSSRTGGRNTEAFF.

In DNA form, the CDR3 reads TGTGCCAGCAGTGAGGGGGCTAGTCACTACAATGAGCAGTTCTTC. It is translated as CASSEGASHYNEQFF. This chain connects TRBV2 to TRBJ2-1; D might be TRBD1 (6 bases). V lost 3 bases and J 3 bases, leaving 12 bases between the germline ends. From germline, CDR1 is SNHLY and CDR2 FYNNEI. The CDR3 has 15 amino acids.

This clone was detected only a few times. The V and J genes are TRBV6-5 and TRBJ2-1; D may be TRBD1 (6 bases). Germline lookup yields CDR1 MNHEY and CDR2 SVGAGI. V was clipped by 5 bases and J by 5 bases, with 10 bases between them. This CDR3 region has 13 residues. The CDR3, as DNA: TGTGCCAGCAGTGAGCCAGGGGACAATGAGCAGTTCTTC. Amino acid sequence: CASSEPGDNEQFF.

The rearrangement uses TRBV6-1 and TRBJ2-5; the D gene is possibly TRBD1 (5 bases). The germline V gene has CDR1 MNHNS and CDR2 SASEGT. The germline V and J ends were trimmed by 2 bases and 1 base, with 14 bases remaining between them. The CDR3 runs 16 residues. Here the CDR3 DNA reads TGTGCCAGCAGTGAACTCTTCTCCAGGGTCCAAGAGACCCAGTACTTC. Translation: CASSELFSRVQETQYF.

The chain carries TRBV2 and TRBJ1-2; 9 nucleotides line up with TRBD1. Germline V lookup: CDR1 SNHLY, CDR2 FYNNEI. Trimming at V came to 2 bases and at J to 0 bases, leaving 10 bases not matched to a gene. CDR3 length equals 18 residues. The CDR3 region has the DNA TGTGCCAGCAGTGAACATCCGGGACAGGGTCTAGCTAACTATGGCTACACCTTC. It codes for CASSEHPGQGLANYGYTF.

The chain uses TRBV5-5 and TRBJ1-2; D not resolved. Trimming stripped 4 bases from V and 3 bases from J, with 13 bases between. Germline V CDR1 and CDR2: SGHKS, YYEKEE (reference sequence). CDR3 length: 14 amino acids. CDR3 sequence reads: CASSPESVYYGYTF. CDR3 coding DNA: TGTGCCAGCAGCCCGGAGAGTGTTTACTATGGCTACACCTTC.

The chain has TRBV4-1 and TRBJ1-3, with 8 bases identical to TRBD1. CDR3 length: 17 amino acids. J gave up 1 base and V 4 bases, and 9 bases lay outside the gene matches. Germline assignment: CDR1 MGHRA and CDR2 YSYEKL. This chain's CDR3 is CASSPMTGVTSGNTIYF. CDR3 nucleotides: TGCGCCAGCAGCCCAATGACAGGGGTGACTTCTGGAAACACCATATATTTT.

The chain carries TRBV11-2 and TRBJ2-7; 10 bases map to TRBD1. Germline assignment: CDR1 SGHAT and CDR2 FQNNGV. J gave up 4 bases and V 8 bases, and 8 bases lay outside the gene matches. This CDR3 comprises 14 residues. For the CDR3, the DNA is TGTGCCAGCGGGGACAGGGGCAGCGCTTACGAGCAGTACTTC. Translation gives CASGDRGSAYEQYF.

The chain recombines TRBV4-1 with TRBJ2-3; D is undetermined. The V gene's germline CDR1 is MGHRA and CDR2 YSYEKL. This CDR3 has 10 residues. Trimming removed 8 bases from V and 3 bases from J, with 3 bases in between. The CDR3 loop is CASLTDTQYF. CDR3 bases: TGCGCCAGCTTAACAGATACGCAGTATTTT.

In its sample, this clone was seen a few times. The gene calls are TRBV2 and TRBJ1-1, with D possibly TRBD1 on 6 matching bases. The germline V gene has CDR1 SNHLY and CDR2 FYNNEI. V lost 7 bases to trimming and J lost 10 bases, with 19 bases between them. The CDR3 is made up of 13 amino acids. The CDR3 sequence is CASIDRNAPAAFF. CDR3 nucleotides: TGTGCCAGCATCGACAGGAATGCGCCCGCAGCTTTCTTT.

CDR3 residues: CASREQGANSPLHF. The CDR3 DNA follows: TGTGCCAGCAGAGAACAGGGGGCTAATTCACCCCTCCACTTT. The chain couples TRBV2 to TRBJ1-6, with 9 bases that match TRBD1. Losses at the gene ends were 6 bases for V and 6 bases for J; bases not matched to a gene: 3. This CDR3 region has 14 residues. Looked up from germline, CDR1 is SNHLY and CDR2 is FYNNEI. The variable domain in full, with the rest retrieved from reference TRBV2 and TRBJ1-6, is EPEVTQTPSHQVTQMGQEVILRCVPISNHLYFYWYRQILGQKVEFLVSFYNNEISEKSEIFDDQFSVERPDGSNFTLKIRSTKLEDSAMYFCASREQGANSPLHFGNGTRLTVT.

The rearrangement joins TRBV28 to TRBJ2-2; weak D call: TRBD1 (5 bases). This CDR3 region has 16 residues. The germline V gene has CDR1 MDHEN and CDR2 SYDVKM. Between the trimmed V and J ends, which lost 2 bases and 6 bases, there was a span of 16 bases. The CDR3 protein is CASSLGPGMFAGELFF. In DNA form, the CDR3 reads TGTGCCAGCAGTTTAGGCCCAGGGATGTTTGCCGGGGAGCTGTTTTTT. Full variable domain (rest looked up from reference TRBV28 and TRBJ2-2): DVKVTQSSRYLVKRTGEKVFLECVQDMDHENMFWYRQDPGLGLRLIYFSYDVKMKEKGDIPEGYSVSREKKERFSLILESASTNQTSMYLCASSLGPGMFAGELFFGEGSRLTVL.